This passage covers 12 T cell receptor beta chains from one sample sequenced in a study of cytomegalovirus exposure and HLA in healthy donors (dated by TCRdb to 2015 to 2018). The library was made by the immunoSEQ multiplex PCR assay. TCRdb stores this immuneACCESS table with in-frame sequences only. Part of the clones is absent; in the studies checked, under half of the shortfall reflects unresolved V genes, and no reason is known for the rest. This sample holds 200,000 to 250,000 clones; 65% to 85% were observed only once. The ten biggest clones cover around an eighth of the sample. Input material: PBMCs. These receptors originate from a woman aged 25-40 years in good health and CMV-seropositive.

This clone is a singleton in its sample. This sequence joins TRBV9 and TRBJ1-2; TRBD1 might be the D (6 bases). From germline, CDR1 is SGDLS and CDR2 YYNGEE. The CDR3 consists of 14 residues. Between the trimmed V and J ends, which lost 2 bases and 2 bases, there was a span of 10 bases. CDR3 in DNA: TGTGCCAGCAGCGTGGGGGACACAAACTATGGCTACACCTTC. Its protein product is CASSVGDTNYGYTF. The full variable domain, its missing parts supplied by reference TRBV9 and TRBJ1-2, is DSGVTQTPKHLITATGQRVTLRCSPRSGDLSVYWYQQSLDQGLQFLIQYYNGEERAKGNILERFSAQQFPDLHSELNLSSLELGDSALYFCASSVGDTNYGYTFGSGTRLTVV.

The chain employs TRBV15 and TRBJ1-2; D perhaps matches TRBD1 (5 bases). The V end lost 2 bases, the J end lost 3 bases, and 7 bases lay between the germline ends. This CDR3 contains 13 residues. CDR1 is LNHNV, CDR2 YYDKDF, per germline (reference sequence). CDR3 sequence: CATSRTRDYGYTF. CDR3 in DNA: TGTGCCACCAGCAGAACCAGGGACTATGGCTACACCTTC.

The chain employs TRBV30 and TRBJ1-2, with D maybe TRBD1 (6 bases). Trimming stripped 4 bases from V and 1 base from J, with 10 bases between. The CDR3 loop spans 13 amino acids. Germline lookup yields CDR1 GTSNPN and CDR2 SVGIG (reference sequence). As DNA, the CDR3 is TGTGCCTGGACAGGGGACTATAACTATGGCTACACCTTC. Protein product: CAWTGDYNYGYTF.

The J gene is TRBJ2-7, the V gene TRBV11-3; D could derive from TRBD1 or TRBD2 (6 bases each). CDR3 length: 14 amino acids. Between the trimmed V and J ends, which lost 8 bases and 2 bases, there was a span of 16 bases. Per germline, CDR1 SGHNT and CDR2 YENEEA. In DNA, the CDR3 is TGTGCCAGCGGCCGCGGGACACAAGCCTACGAGCAGTACTTC. This translates into CASGRGTQAYEQYF.

V usage is TRBV18 and J usage is TRBJ1-5, with 10 bases that match TRBD1. The CDR3 is 15 residues long. Unmatched junction bases numbered 2, after V lost 3 bases and J lost 3 bases. Germline-derived CDR1 and CDR2 are KGHSH and LQKENI. CDR3 protein: CASSPTGGNNQPQHF. For the CDR3, the DNA is TGTGCCAGCTCACCGACAGGGGGCAACAATCAGCCCCAGCATTTT.

This chain connects TRBV6-5 to TRBJ2-3; 9 bases agree with TRBD2. The CDR3 is 15 residues long. Germline V lookup: CDR1 MNHEY, CDR2 SVGAGI. V was clipped by 2 bases and J by 6 bases; unmatched bases: 6. Written as DNA, the CDR3 is TGTGCCAGCAGTTACGGGGGACTAGCAAGGGATACGCAGTATTTT. Encoded protein: CASSYGGLARDTQYF.

V usage is TRBV28 and J usage is TRBJ2-2; no clear D gene. The CDR3 consists of 12 residues. V gave up 1 base and J gave up 6 bases, with 3 bases separating them. Germline V gene lookup returns CDR1 MDHEN and CDR2 SYDVKM. CDR3 protein: CASSLLAGELFF. As DNA, the CDR3 is TGTGCCAGCAGTTTATTGGCCGGGGAGCTGTTTTTT.

A remark on this clone: Other DNA sequences in the sample encode the same CDR3. The chain has TRBV29-1 and TRBJ2-6; a possible D gene is TRBD1 (5 bases). Germline CDR1 and CDR2: SQVTM and ANQGSEA. V dropped 7 bases and J dropped 1 base, with 8 bases sitting between them. This CDR3 has 13 amino acids. As DNA, the CDR3 is TGCAGCGCCCAGGGTTCTGGGGCCAACGTCCTGACTTTC. Amino acids: CSAQGSGANVLTF.

V is TRBV7-9 and J is TRBJ1-5; D call uncertain. Germline CDR1 is SEHNR and CDR2 is FQNEAQ (reference sequence). V lost 5 bases and J lost 2, with 7 bases in between. The CDR3 is made up of 13 amino acids. CDR3 sequence: CASSQIGNQPQHF. In DNA, the CDR3 is TGTGCCAGCAGCCAGATCGGCAATCAGCCCCAGCATTTT.

V usage is TRBV7-8 and J usage is TRBJ1-5; D ambiguous. This CDR3 region has 15 residues. Trimming removed 1 base at V and 4 bases at J, with 11 bases between. Germline V gene data show CDR1 as SGHVS and CDR2 as FQNEAQ. The CDR3 loop reads CASSLGPGRNQPQHF. In nucleotides, the CDR3 is TGTGCCAGCAGCTTAGGGCCGGGCCGTAATCAGCCCCAGCATTTT. Full variable domain (outside the CDR3, taken from reference TRBV7-8 and TRBJ1-5): GAGVSQSPRYKVAKRGQDVALRCDPISGHVSLFWYQQALGQGPEFLTYFQNEAQLDKSGLPSDRFFAERPEGSVSTLKIQRTQQEDSAVYLCASSLGPGRNQPQHFGDGTRLSIL.

This clone was seen a handful of times. This chain uses TRBV30 with TRBJ1-4; the match to TRBD1 covers 7 bases. Losses at the gene ends were 5 bases for V and 8 bases for J; bases not matched to a gene: 8. CDR1 GTSNPN and CDR2 SVGIG come from the germline V gene (reference sequence). The CDR3 runs 13 residues. The CDR3 region is CAWRQGMREKLFF. The CDR3 DNA is TGTGCCTGGCGACAGGGAATGCGGGAAAAACTGTTTTTT. The variable domain in full, with the rest retrieved from reference TRBV30 and TRBJ1-4, is SQTIHQWPATLVQPVGSPLSLECTVEGTSNPNLYWYRQAAGRGLQLLFYSVGIGQISSEVPQNLSASRPQDRQFILSSKKLLLSDSGFYLCAWRQGMREKLFFGSGTQLSVL.

This clone was detected a few times. The V call is TRBV6-5, the J call TRBJ1-2; possibly TRBD1 for D (6 bases). Trimming left V 2 bases short and J 4 bases short, with 14 bases between. CDR3 size: 15 residues. In germline, CDR1 is MNHEY, CDR2 SVGAGI. The CDR3, as DNA: TGTGCCAGCAGTTACCGATCACAGGGTTCCTATGGCTACACCTTC. Translated, it gives CASSYRSQGSYGYTF.